Presented here are 28 T cell receptor beta chains from one specimen sequenced in a study of T cell changes during pregnancy in multiple sclerosis. Assay: immunoSEQ multiplex PCR; the TCRdb copy retains only in-frame clones and omits some. The sample lists over 55,000 clones; roughly 90% were seen once. The input for sequencing was peripheral blood, taken after pregnancy. These TCRs come from a female donor in good health, enrolled as a control in a pregnancy study.

The rearrangement uses TRBV10-3 and TRBJ1-2; the D gene is possibly TRBD1 (5 bases). Trimming stripped 1 base from V and 1 base from J, with 10 bases between. CDR1 and CDR2 from the germline V gene are ENHRY and SYGVKD. The CDR3 covers 15 residues. This CDR3 is CAISELPGDNYGYTF. CDR3 DNA sequence: TGTGCCATCAGTGAGTTGCCGGGGGATAACTATGGCTACACCTTC.

This clone was seen more than once but under ten times. The chain carries TRBV5-1 and TRBJ2-7, with 9 bases that match TRBD2. The germline CDR1 and CDR2 sequences are SGHRS and YFSETQ. V was clipped by 4 bases and J by 7 bases; unmatched bases: 9. This CDR3 is built from 14 residues. In nucleotides, the CDR3 is TGCGCCAGCAGCGGTACTAGCGGGTCTGGAGAGCAGTACTTC. Amino acid sequence: CASSGTSGSGEQYF. Together with reference TRBV5-1 and TRBJ2-7, the CDR3 gives the full variable domain: KAGVTQTPRYLIKTRGQQVTLSCSPISGHRSVSWYQQTPGQGLQFLFEYFSETQRNKGNFPGRFSGRQFSNSRSEMNVSTLELGDSALYLCASSGTSGSGEQYFGPGTRLTVT.

The chain carries TRBV27 and TRBJ2-5; perhaps TRBD2 as D (5 bases). CDR1 and CDR2 from the germline V gene are MNHEY and SMNVEV (reference sequence). This CDR3 has 13 residues. The germline V and J ends were trimmed by 2 bases and 7 bases, with 11 bases remaining between them. The DNA of the CDR3 is TGTGCCAGCAGTTTAACCGTCCGGGGGACCCAGTACTTC. Translation: CASSLTVRGTQYF.

The chain joins TRBV9 to TRBJ2-7; a possible D gene is TRBD1 (6 bases). Between the trimmed V and J ends, which lost 0 bases and 7 bases, there was a span of 17 bases. The CDR3 runs 15 residues. CDR1 and CDR2 from the germline V gene are SGDLS and YYNGEE. The CDR3 here is CASSVGTANSGEQYF. The CDR3 region has the DNA TGTGCCAGCAGCGTAGGGACAGCGAATTCTGGGGAGCAGTACTTC.

The J gene is TRBJ2-1, the V gene TRBV4-1, with D tentatively TRBD2 (6 bases). V lost 1 base and J lost 0, with 13 bases in between. From germline, CDR1 is MGHRA and CDR2 YSYEKL. The CDR3 is 17 amino acids. Written as DNA, the CDR3 is TGCGCCAGCAGCCAAGTGGTTAGCGGAAGCTCCTACAATGAGCAGTTCTTC. Translating it yields CASSQVVSGSSYNEQFF.

This chain links TRBV6-5 with TRBJ2-1; TRBD2 is a possible D gene (5 bases). Trimming shortened V by 4 bases and J by 4 bases, and 14 bases separated the two germline ends. CDR3 size: 15 residues. From germline, CDR1 is MNHEY and CDR2 SVGAGI. Written as DNA, the CDR3 is TGTGCCAGCAGTTTTAGAGGAGGCCTTTACAATGAGCAGTTCTTC. This gives the protein CASSFRGGLYNEQFF.

The chain links TRBV5-1 to TRBJ2-7; TRBD1 agrees at 12 bases. Germline-derived CDR1 and CDR2 are SGHRS and YFSETQ. This CDR3 contains 13 residues. The V and J ends lost 4 bases and 5 bases, in that order; junction bases with no gene match: 1. This chain's CDR3 is CASSRDRGHEQYF. In DNA form, the CDR3 reads TGCGCCAGCAGCAGGGACAGGGGGCACGAGCAGTACTTC.

This chain links TRBV11-3 with TRBJ1-1; 7 bases agree with TRBD1. Germline V gene lookup returns CDR1 SGHNT and CDR2 YENEEA. V lost 5 bases and J lost 4; bases outside the gene matches: 7. The CDR3 extends over 14 amino acids. The CDR3 sequence: CASSPGQAVTEAFF. The DNA of the CDR3 is TGTGCCAGCAGCCCCGGACAGGCCGTCACTGAAGCTTTCTTT.

The chain couples TRBV7-8 to TRBJ1-5; no clear D gene. CDR1 and CDR2 (germline): SGHVS, FQNEAQ. The CDR3 loop spans 14 amino acids. V lost 1 base and J 3 bases, leaving 7 bases between the germline ends. CDR3 in DNA: TGTGCCAGCAGCTTAGTCCAGAACAATCAGCCCCAGCATTTT. This encodes CASSLVQNNQPQHF.

V and J are TRBV30 and TRBJ2-1; D unclear. The CDR3 has 14 residues. Trimming left V 0 bases short and J 8 bases short, with 14 bases between. CDR1 GTSNPN and CDR2 SVGIG come from the germline V gene (reference sequence). The CDR3, as DNA: TGTGCCTGGAGTGTATTGGAGACCGGCGATGAGCAGTTCTTC. It is translated as CAWSVLETGDEQFF.

This clone was detected only once. This sequence joins TRBV27 and TRBJ2-5, with TRBD2 matching 7 bases. The CDR3 is 14 residues long. In germline, CDR1 is MNHEY, CDR2 SMNVEV (reference sequence). V lost 6 bases and J lost 2; bases outside the gene matches: 6. The CDR3 DNA follows: TGTGCCAGCAGCAGCCGGGGGGATCAAGAGACCCAGTACTTC. Translated: CASSSRGDQETQYF.

CDR3 protein: CAWRAPGLGSEKLFF. CDR3 bases: TGTGCCTGGAGGGCCCCGGGCCTAGGGAGTGAAAAACTGTTTTTT. The V gene is TRBV30, the J gene TRBJ1-4; D gene unclear. Germline V CDR1 and CDR2: GTSNPN, SVGIG (reference sequence). With 3 bases removed from V and 7 bases from J, the gap between germline ends came to 18 bases. This CDR3 has 15 residues.

This clone was picked up one time. V is TRBV4-3 and J is TRBJ1-2, with 7 bases lining up with TRBD1. CDR3 length: 17 amino acids. In germline, CDR1 is LGHNA, CDR2 YSLEER. Losses at the gene ends were 1 base for V and 1 base for J; bases not matched to a gene: 9. CDR3 DNA sequence: TGCGCCAGCAGCCAAGGTGACAGGGTGGGACTTAACTATGGCTACACCTTC. The encoded protein is CASSQGDRVGLNYGYTF.

The genes are TRBV27 and TRBJ1-1, with 11 bases that match TRBD1. CDR3 length equals 17 residues. Germline lookup yields CDR1 MNHEY and CDR2 SMNVEV (reference sequence). J gave up 4 bases and V 3 bases, and 10 bases lay outside the gene matches. CDR3 sequence reads: CASSFLLDRGLRTEAFF. The CDR3, as DNA: TGTGCCAGCAGTTTTCTACTGGACAGGGGGCTTCGCACTGAAGCTTTCTTT.

V gene TRBV6-5 combines with J gene TRBJ1-6, with D unresolved. CDR1 is MNHEY, CDR2 SVGAGI, per germline. The CDR3 spans 12 residues. Trimming removed 6 bases at V and 10 bases at J, with 10 bases between. CDR3 loop: CASRWEGSPLHF. CDR3 nucleotides: TGTGCCAGCAGGTGGGAGGGCTCACCCCTCCACTTT.

The chain is built from TRBV7-8 and TRBJ1-3, with D perhaps TRBD1 (6 bases). The CDR3 loop spans 14 amino acids. Per germline, CDR1 SGHVS and CDR2 FQNEAQ. V gave up 5 bases and J gave up 2 bases, with 10 bases separating them. The CDR3 is CASSPTGTGNTIYF. CDR3 nucleotides: TGTGCCAGCAGCCCAACAGGGACTGGAAACACCATATATTTT.

The V and J genes are TRBV6-5 and TRBJ2-1, with a weak D call TRBD1 (5 bases). The CDR3 is 12 amino acids. V shed 6 bases and J shed 9 bases, with 12 bases lying between them. Germline CDR1 MNHEY, CDR2 SVGAGI. Written as DNA, the CDR3 is TGTGCCAGCAGCCAAGGGGTCCTTGAGCAGTTCTTC. This translates into CASSQGVLEQFF.

This chain uses TRBV6-4 with TRBJ1-1; TRBD1 matches at 8 bases. CDR1 and CDR2 (germline): MRHNA, SNTAGT. There are 17 residues in the CDR3. The junction had 13 bases not matched to a gene; V was cut back by 6 bases and J by 1 base. This CDR3 is CASRDYRTGRGNTEAFF. CDR3 nucleotides: TGTGCCAGCAGGGATTATCGGACAGGGAGGGGGAACACTGAAGCTTTCTTT.

This sequence joins TRBV7-9 and TRBJ1-5; 9 bases are a match to TRBD1. The CDR3 length is 15 residues. After removal of 5 bases from V and 6 bases from J, the junction contained 8 bases not matched to a gene. Germline V CDR1 and CDR2: SEHNR, FQNEAQ (reference sequence). The CDR3 DNA sequence: TGTGCCAGCAGCCTCACAGGGGGCGGGATTCAGCCCCAGCATTTT. Translated: CASSLTGGGIQPQHF.

The V gene is TRBV9, the J gene TRBJ2-1; 9 nucleotides match TRBD1. The germline V gene encodes CDR1 SGDLS and CDR2 YYNGEE. There are 16 residues in the CDR3. The trim removed 1 base at V and 6 bases at J, leaving 8 bases unmatched. DNA for the CDR3: TGTGCCAGCAGCGTAACCGGGACAGGGTACAGCAATGAGCAGTTCTTC. Amino acid sequence: CASSVTGTGYSNEQFF.

V is TRBV5-6 and J is TRBJ2-2; 7 nucleotides align to TRBD1. V lost 2 bases and J lost 6; bases outside the gene matches: 1. The CDR3 spans 13 residues. Germline lookup yields CDR1 SGHDT and CDR2 YYEEEE. In DNA, the CDR3 is TGTGCCAGCAGCTTAGGGGGCCCCGGGGAGCTGTTTTTT. As protein: CASSLGGPGELFF.

V gene TRBV7-9 combines with J gene TRBJ1-2, with D possibly TRBD1 on 5 matching bases. Trimming took 5 bases from V and 7 from J, leaving 11 bases between them. CDR3 length: 12 residues. Germline CDR1 is SEHNR and CDR2 is FQNEAQ (reference sequence). The CDR3 spells CASSGAWVGYTF. The CDR3 coding sequence is TGTGCCAGCAGCGGGGCATGGGTTGGCTACACCTTC. The entire variable domain, with the rest obtained from reference TRBV7-9 and TRBJ1-2, is as follows: DTGVSQNPRHKITKRGQNVTFRCDPISEHNRLYWYRQTLGQGPEFLTYFQNEAQLEKSRLLSDRFSAERPKGSFSTLEIQRTEQGDSAMYLCASSGAWVGYTFGSGTRLTVV.

This clone was counted once. This chain uses TRBV2 with TRBJ1-3; 7 bases align to TRBD1. From germline, CDR1 is SNHLY and CDR2 FYNNEI. The junction had 7 bases not matched to a gene; V was cut back by 3 bases and J by 2 bases. The CDR3 has 16 amino acids. CDR3 sequence (DNA): TGTGCCAGCAGTGAGGAGGCAGGGGGGCCTGGAAACACCATATATTTT. Translated, it gives CASSEEAGGPGNTIYF.

The chain couples TRBV5-1 to TRBJ2-1; 9 bases fit TRBD2. The CDR3 totals 16 residues. J gave up 1 base and V 5 bases, and 7 bases lay outside the gene matches. CDR1 is SGHRS and CDR2 is YFSETQ in the germline V gene. The CDR3 nucleotides read TGCGCCAGCAGTCCGGGACTAGCCGGATCCTACAATGAGCAGTTCTTC. Translation gives CASSPGLAGSYNEQFF. Filled out from reference TRBV5-1 and TRBJ2-1, the complete variable domain reads KAGVTQTPRYLIKTRGQQVTLSCSPISGHRSVSWYQQTPGQGLQFLFEYFSETQRNKGNFPGRFSGRQFSNSRSEMNVSTLELGDSALYLCASSPGLAGSYNEQFFGPGTRLTVL.

This clone has more than one count but fewer than ten. The genes are TRBV27 and TRBJ1-1; 8 bases fit TRBD1. V was clipped by 7 bases and J by 3 bases; unmatched bases: 7. Germline values: CDR1 MNHEY, CDR2 SMNVEV (reference sequence). CDR3 length equals 14 residues. CDR3 protein: CASTAVTGDTEAFF. The CDR3 DNA follows: TGTGCCAGCACAGCCGTGACAGGGGACACTGAAGCTTTCTTT.

This clone was seen a single time. The V gene is TRBV6-1, the J gene TRBJ1-6, with 7 bases matching TRBD1. The germline V gene has CDR1 MNHNS and CDR2 SASEGT. With V trimmed by 4 bases and J by 7 bases, 7 bases remained unmatched. The CDR3 is made up of 15 amino acids. The CDR3: CASSARDSQNSPLHF. DNA for the CDR3: TGTGCCAGCAGTGCCCGGGACAGTCAAAATTCACCCCTCCACTTT.

The chain has TRBV11-2 and TRBJ2-7; 7 bases line up with TRBD2. The CDR3 is 16 residues long. Germline CDR1 SGHAT, CDR2 FQNNGV. V lost 3 bases to trimming and J lost 3 bases; unmatched junction nucleotides: 11. The CDR3 DNA reads as TGTGCCAGCAGCTTTAGCGGATCGGGACTAAGCTACGAGCAGTACTTC. This sequence encodes CASSFSGSGLSYEQYF.

The V call is TRBV5-4, the J call TRBJ2-1; 8 bases agree with TRBD2. This CDR3 contains 14 residues. The trim removed 0 bases at V and 10 bases at J, leaving 6 bases unmatched. Germline V lookup: CDR1 SGHNT, CDR2 YYREEE (reference sequence). The CDR3 bases are TGTGCCAGCAGCTTGGCGGGAGGGTATCGGGAGCAGTTCTTC. This codes for CASSLAGGYREQFF.